The rows below give T cell receptor beta chains drawn from one sample of a study of T cell changes during pregnancy in multiple sclerosis. Only in-frame clones appear in the TCRdb table, and some are missing; sequencing was by immunoSEQ multiplex PCR. The sample lists about 38,000 clones; around nine tenths were seen once. The sequencing here drew on CD4+ T cells from peripheral blood mononuclear cells, taken after pregnancy. These receptor sequences come from a female donor in good health, enrolled as a control in a pregnancy study. The CDR3 runs from the conserved cysteine through the conserved F or W. The D gene is left open where the match is weak. Rows give clone size only sometimes, using once, few, many, or a class for an expanded clone.

TRBD1 | TRBJ1-2 | TRBV5-4 | . | TGTGCCAGCAGCTCCGGGACAGGGATAGATGGCTACACCTTC | CASSSGTGIDGYTF
TRBD2 | TRBJ2-7 | TRBV29-1 | . | TGCAGCGTTGAGGAGGGAGGGAGAGAGCAGTACTTC | CSVEEGGREQYF
TRBD1 | TRBJ1-2 | TRBV5-6 | . | TGTGCCAGCAGCTTGGTGGGACAGACTAACTATGGCTACACCTTC | CASSLVGQTNYGYTF
. | TRBJ1-3 | TRBV15 | . | TGTGCCACCAGCATTGACTTAGCTGGAAACACCATATATTTT | CATSIDLAGNTIYF
. | TRBJ1-3 | TRBV10-3 | . | TGTGCCGTAGGGACATTGGGCTCTGGAAACACCATATATTTT | CAVGTLGSGNTIYF
TRBD2 | TRBJ2-3 | TRBV19 | . | TGTGCCAGTAGTCGACCGGGACTAGAGACAGATACGCAGTATTTT | CASSRPGLETDTQYF
TRBD1 | TRBJ2-1 | TRBV5-4 | . | TGTGCCAGCAGCTTGGGGACAGGGCCGTACAATGAGCAGTTCTTC | CASSLGTGPYNEQFF
. | TRBJ1-2 | TRBV27 | . | TGTGCCAGCAGTTTACGGGAAAACTATGGCTACACCTTC | CASSLRENYGYTF
TRBD1 | TRBJ1-1 | TRBV5-3 | . | TGTGCCAGAAGCTTGGCGTTTGACAGGGGAGGGAGGAACACTGAAGCTTTCTTT | CARSLAFDRGGRNTEAFF
. | TRBJ2-1 | TRBV9 | . | TGTGCCAGCAGCCCCCGACTGAGATTAGGGCAGTTCTTC | CASSPRLRLGQFF
TRBD1 | TRBJ2-4 | TRBV7-2 | . | TGTGCCAGCAGCCCCAGGGGGCCCCTTAAAAACATTCAGTACTTC | CASSPRGPLKNIQYF
. | TRBJ2-7 | TRBV6-1 | . | TGTGCCAGCAGTCCGCGGGACCTGACCTACGAGCAGTACTTC | CASSPRDLTYEQYF
TRBD1 | TRBJ2-3 | TRBV6-1 | . | TGTGCCAGCAGAGACGGGACAGGGTTCACAGATACGCAGTATTTT | CASRDGTGFTDTQYF
TRBD2 | TRBJ2-3 | TRBV19 | . | TGTGCCAGTAGTATGGGACTAGCGACAGATACGCAGTATTTT | CASSMGLATDTQYF
TRBD1 | TRBJ1-4 | TRBV6-5 | . | TGTGCCAGCAGTGCGGGACAGGCCAATGAAAAACTGTTTTTT | CASSAGQANEKLFF
. | TRBJ1-3 | TRBV2 | . | TGTGCCAGCAGTGAATATGTCCACACCATATATTTT | CASSEYVHTIYF
. | TRBJ2-6 | TRBV5-6 | . | TGTGCCAGCAGCTTGGTCCAGGGCACTGGGGCCAACGTCCTGACTTTC | CASSLVQGTGANVLTF
. | TRBJ2-5 | TRBV5-8 | . | TGTGCCAGCAGCCCTACCCCCCCAGGGCGCCCACAAGAGACCCAGTACTTC | CASSPTPPGRPQETQYF
TRBD1 | TRBJ1-1 | TRBV30 | . | TGTGCCTGGACCGGACAGGGAAACACTGAAGCTTTCTTT | CAWTGQGNTEAFF
. | TRBJ2-1 | TRBV20-1 | . | TGCAGTGCTCTCCGAGGGAATGAGCAGTTCTTC | CSALRGNEQFF
. | TRBJ1-4 | TRBV28 | . | TGTGCCAGCCGTGGATCGAGGGAGGGTAATGAAAAACTGTTTTTT | CASRGSREGNEKLFF
TRBD1 | TRBJ1-2 | TRBV5-1 | . | TGCGCCAGCAGCCCGCGATTCCCCCCAGGGGGCGCGCACTATGGCTACACCTTC | CASSPRFPPGGAHYGYTF
. | TRBJ1-5 | TRBV19 | . | TGTGCCAGTAAAGGTCCCGAGGGCAATCAGCCCCAGCATTTT | CASKGPEGNQPQHF
TRBD2 | TRBJ2-7 | TRBV10-3 | . | TGTGCCATCACCCCACTAGCGGGAGGCCCTGGGGGAGGGGTGCAGTACTTC | CAITPLAGGPGGGVQYF
. | TRBJ1-1 | TRBV5-4 | once | TGTGCCAGCAGCTTGGTGGCGGGGTCCACTGAAGCTTTCTTT | CASSLVAGSTEAFF
TRBD2 | TRBJ2-7 | TRBV30 | . | TGTGCCTGGTGGCCTAGCGGATTCTACGAGCAGTACTTC | CAWWPSGFYEQYF
TRBD1 | TRBJ2-7 | TRBV5-1 | . | TGCGCCAGCGCCATAATGACAGGGTCCTACGAGCAGTACTTC | CASAIMTGSYEQYF
. | TRBJ1-2 | TRBV7-8 | . | TGTGCCAGCAGCTTACGTGTTTCCTCGGGGAGCTACACCTTC | CASSLRVSSGSYTF
. | TRBJ1-6 | TRBV10-3 | . | TGTGCCATCAGTGCTGGGAGGGATAATTCACCCCTCCACTTT | CAISAGRDNSPLHF
. | TRBJ1-1 | TRBV5-1 | . | TGCGCCAGCAGTTCGGGGGTCTCGAACACTGAAGCTTTCTTT | CASSSGVSNTEAFF
TRBD1 | TRBJ1-1 | TRBV12-5 | . | TGTGCTAGTGGTTTGGTAAGGGGGCAGAACACTGAAGCTTTCTTT | CASGLVRGQNTEAFF
TRBD1 | TRBJ1-5 | TRBV10-3 | few | TGTGCCATCAGCCCCGGGACAGCTGGCCAGCCCCAGCATTTT | CAISPGTAGQPQHF
TRBD2 | TRBJ2-5 | TRBV7-2 | . | TGTGCCAGCAGCTTACATTCTAGCGGGGGGCCAGAGACCCAGTACTTC | CASSLHSSGGPETQYF